Detailed here is one TCR beta chain. These data belong to a study of shared clonotypes between healthy human individuals. There are 12 residues in the CDR3. The V and J ends lost 3 bases and 6 bases respectively, with 9 bases between them. CDR1 and CDR2 (germline): LNHDA, SQIVND (reference sequence). Repertoires were generated with immunoSEQ multiplex PCR, while TCRdb's copy carries only in-frame clones and drops some. The top ten clones hold about 0.22% of a sample with fewer than 1 million clones, just over 95% of them seen once. The naive CD8 subset, CD45RO-negative cells positively selected for CCR7, excluded terminally differentiated effector memory CD45RA+ cells.

The origin of this receptor is a man aged 30-40 years in good health. Input material: naive CD8+ T cells sorted from blood. The chain couples TRBV19 to TRBJ2-7, with unresolved D. CDR3 DNA: TGTGCCAGTAGTATTGGTGGGCCCGAGCAGTACTTC. It translates to CASSIGGPEQYF.